This T cell receptor beta chain was sequenced for a study of T-cell reconstitution after alpha-beta-depleted transplantation in children. This clonotype was recorded at least ten times. What it binds is not known. Unique molecular identifiers tagged the TCRbeta library. TCRdb recomputed calls from the PCR reads with MiXCR, one row per CDR3 protein. The sample lists hundreds of thousands of distinct CDR3 sequences, 10% to 15% occurring once. The CDR3 runs 15 residues. Per germline, CDR1 MNHEY and CDR2 SVGAGI. The V segment lost 6 bases and the J segment 7 bases; nucleotides outside the gene matches: 6. Study observations and caveats: Several hundred graft clones that had expanded were reportedly the source of alpha-beta T cells about two months after transplant. Surviving recipient T cells and thymic progenitors underlay high day-60 TCRbeta diversity in some patients. The authors attributed T-cell counts and diversity one year after transplant mostly to newly produced T cells.

The input for sequencing was PBMCs, mostly from graft donor cells, taken 360 days after TCRalphabeta/CD19-depleted stem cell transplant. This chain connects TRBV6-5 to TRBJ2-4; 13 positions match TRBD2. The sequence came from a male patient aged 5 to 17 who had a stem cell transplant for acute myeloid leukemia, so the T cells may come from the graft donor. CDR3 loop: CASRPRLAGGNIQYF. The CDR3 nucleotides are TGTGCCAGCAGACCCAGACTAGCGGGGGGCAACATTCAGTACTTC.